These T cell receptor beta chains were read from a single sample in a study of T-cell memory formation after mild COVID-19. Via MiXCR, TCRdb re-called the 5' RACE reads, giving one row per CDR3 protein. The data show fewer than 650,000 distinct CDR3 sequences, approximately 15% seen once. Sequenced material: PBMCs or a T cell subset sorted from them (not recorded which). Source of these receptors: an adult woman who had mild COVID-19 (a few samples of this study predate the infection). Cell type and time point are not known. Both conserved end residues are part of each CDR3. D genes are given only for firm matches. For some rows the clone size is stated as once, few or many, or as a class when expanded; others skip it.

CDR3 protein: CASSSGASSYEQYF
CDR3 DNA: TGTGCCAGCAGCTCAGGGGCGAGCTCCTACGAGCAGTACTTC
J gene: TRBJ2-7
D gene: -
V gene: TRBV7-9
clone size: few

CDR3 protein: CASSLAWGREQFF
CDR3 DNA: TGCGCCAGCAGCTTGGCCTGGGGGAGGGAGCAGTTCTTC
J gene: TRBJ2-1
D gene: -
V gene: TRBV5-1
clone size: few

CDR3 protein: CASSYGGGRANEQFF
CDR3 DNA: TGCGCCAGCAGCTACGGAGGCGGGAGGGCGAATGAGCAGTTCTTC
J gene: TRBJ2-1
D gene: TRBD2
V gene: TRBV5-1
clone size: many

CDR3 protein: CASSLAFDIMNTEAFF
CDR3 DNA: TGTGCCAGCAGTTTAGCATTCGACATAATGAACACTGAAGCTTTCTTT
J gene: TRBJ1-1
D gene: -
V gene: TRBV12-3/TRBV12-4
clone size: -

CDR3 protein: CASSPLWMNTEAFF
CDR3 DNA: TGTGCCAGCAGTCCGCTTTGGATGAACACTGAAGCTTTCTTT
J gene: TRBJ1-1
D gene: -
V gene: TRBV27
clone size: -

CDR3 protein: CASSQGGGTGELFF
CDR3 DNA: TGTGCCAGCAGCCAGGGGGGAGGCACCGGGGAGCTGTTTTTT
J gene: TRBJ2-2
D gene: -
V gene: TRBV3-1
clone size: -

CDR3 protein: CATSDGAQTSYEQYF
CDR3 DNA: TGTGCCACCAGCGACGGGGCGCAGACCTCCTACGAGCAGTACTTC
J gene: TRBJ2-7
D gene: -
V gene: TRBV15
clone size: few

CDR3 protein: CASSPGGKQFF
CDR3 DNA: TGTGCCAGCAGCCCCGGGGGCAAACAGTTCTTC
J gene: TRBJ2-1
D gene: -
V gene: TRBV6-5
clone size: few

CDR3 protein: CASSGGPRYEQYF
CDR3 DNA: TGTGCCAGCAGTGGGGGACCGCGGTACGAGCAGTACTTC
J gene: TRBJ2-7
D gene: -
V gene: TRBV12-3/TRBV12-4
clone size: -

CDR3 protein: CSARMGQGGEQYF
CDR3 DNA: TGCAGTGCTAGGATGGGACAGGGAGGCGAGCAGTACTTC
J gene: TRBJ2-7
D gene: TRBD1
V gene: TRBV20-1
clone size: -

CDR3 protein: CASSLIFGQEHEQYF
CDR3 DNA: TGTGCCAGCAGCTTAATATTCGGACAGGAGCACGAGCAGTACTTC
J gene: TRBJ2-7
D gene: TRBD1
V gene: TRBV7-9
clone size: -

CDR3 protein: CASSAPPSGGYEQYF
CDR3 DNA: TGTGCCAGCAGCGCTCCTCCCAGTGGAGGGTACGAGCAGTACTTC
J gene: TRBJ2-7
D gene: -
V gene: TRBV12-3/TRBV12-4
clone size: once

CDR3 protein: CASTPQRSTANYGYTF
CDR3 DNA: TGTGCCAGCACCCCACAGAGGAGCACTGCCAACTATGGCTACACCTTC
J gene: TRBJ1-2
D gene: -
V gene: TRBV12-3/TRBV12-4
clone size: many

CDR3 protein: CSARDEGRNTEAFF
CDR3 DNA: TGCAGTGCTAGAGATGAAGGCCGAAACACTGAAGCTTTCTTT
J gene: TRBJ1-1
D gene: -
V gene: TRBV20-1
clone size: few

CDR3 protein: CATSVPRQGGETQYF
CDR3 DNA: TGTGCCACCAGTGTCCCCCGACAGGGTGGAGAGACCCAGTACTTC
J gene: TRBJ2-5
D gene: TRBD1
V gene: TRBV24-1
clone size: -

CDR3 protein: CASSLVTGLNYGYTF
CDR3 DNA: TGTGCCAGCAGCTTAGTCACAGGCCTTAACTATGGCTACACCTTC
J gene: TRBJ1-2
D gene: -
V gene: TRBV11-2
clone size: -

CDR3 protein: CASSSGQGMDEQYF
CDR3 DNA: TGTGCCAGCAGCTCCGGACAGGGAATGGACGAGCAGTACTTC
J gene: TRBJ2-7
D gene: TRBD1
V gene: TRBV7-3
clone size: few